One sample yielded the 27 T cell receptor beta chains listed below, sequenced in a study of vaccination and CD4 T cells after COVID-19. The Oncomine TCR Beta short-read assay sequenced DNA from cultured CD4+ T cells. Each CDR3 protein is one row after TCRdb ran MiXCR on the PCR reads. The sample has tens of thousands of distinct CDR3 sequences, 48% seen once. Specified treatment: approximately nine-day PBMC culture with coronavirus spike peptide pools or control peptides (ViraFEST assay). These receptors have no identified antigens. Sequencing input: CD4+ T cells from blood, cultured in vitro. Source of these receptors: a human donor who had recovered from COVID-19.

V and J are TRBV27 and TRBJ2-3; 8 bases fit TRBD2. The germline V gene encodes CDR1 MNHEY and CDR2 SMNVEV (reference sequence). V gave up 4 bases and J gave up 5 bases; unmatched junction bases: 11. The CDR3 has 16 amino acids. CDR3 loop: CASSWASGRKVDTQYF. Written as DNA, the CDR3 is TGTGCCAGCAGTTGGGCCAGCGGGAGAAAGGTAGATACGCAGTATTTT.

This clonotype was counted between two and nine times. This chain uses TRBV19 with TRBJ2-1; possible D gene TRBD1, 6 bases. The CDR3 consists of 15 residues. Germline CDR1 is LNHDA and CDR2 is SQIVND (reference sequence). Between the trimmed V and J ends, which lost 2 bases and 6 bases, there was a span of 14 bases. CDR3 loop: CASSISHLGGNEQFF. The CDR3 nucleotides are TGTGCCAGTAGTATAAGTCATCTAGGGGGCAATGAGCAGTTCTTC.

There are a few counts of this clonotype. CDR3 nucleotide sequence: TGTGCCAGCAGCCCGTTACTTTCGGGGGCGCGGGGCACCGGGGAGCTGTTTTTT. Translation: CASSPLLSGARGTGELFF. V gene TRBV7-2 combines with J gene TRBJ2-2; D tentatively reads TRBD1 or TRBD2 (6 bases each). The germline gives CDR1 SGHTA, CDR2 FQGNSA. Trimming removed 5 bases from V and 4 bases from J, with 23 bases in between. The CDR3 loop spans 18 amino acids.

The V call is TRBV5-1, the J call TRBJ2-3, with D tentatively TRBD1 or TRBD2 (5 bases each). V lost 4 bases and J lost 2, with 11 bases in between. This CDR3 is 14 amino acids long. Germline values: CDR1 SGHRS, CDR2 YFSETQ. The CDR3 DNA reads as TGCGCCAGCAGCCTGGGGACCTACACAGATACGCAGTATTTT. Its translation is CASSLGTYTDTQYF.

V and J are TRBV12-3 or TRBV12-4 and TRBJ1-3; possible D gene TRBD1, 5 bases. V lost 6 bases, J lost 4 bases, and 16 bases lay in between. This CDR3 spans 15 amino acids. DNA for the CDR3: TGTGCCAGCAGCGGAGACCCGGGGGTAGGAAACACCATATATTTT. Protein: CASSGDPGVGNTIYF.

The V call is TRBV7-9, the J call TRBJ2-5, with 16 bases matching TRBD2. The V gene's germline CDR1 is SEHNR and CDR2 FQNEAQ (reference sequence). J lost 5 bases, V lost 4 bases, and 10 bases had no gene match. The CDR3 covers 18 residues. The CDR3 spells CASSSFGTSGRAWETQYF. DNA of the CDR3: TGTGCCAGCAGCTCCTTTGGGACTAGCGGGAGGGCTTGGGAGACCCAGTACTTC.

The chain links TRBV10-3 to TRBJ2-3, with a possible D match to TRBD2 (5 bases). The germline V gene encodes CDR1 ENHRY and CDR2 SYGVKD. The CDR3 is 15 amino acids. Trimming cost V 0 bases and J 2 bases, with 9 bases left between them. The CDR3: CAISESRGFTDTQYF. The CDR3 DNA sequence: TGTGCCATCAGTGAGTCACGAGGGTTCACAGATACGCAGTATTTT.

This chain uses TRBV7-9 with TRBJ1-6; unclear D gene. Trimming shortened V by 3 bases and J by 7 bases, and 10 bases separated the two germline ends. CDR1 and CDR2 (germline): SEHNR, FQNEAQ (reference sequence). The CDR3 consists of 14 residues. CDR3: CASSFGPDNSPLHF. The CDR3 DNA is TGTGCCAGCAGCTTCGGGCCAGACAATTCACCCCTCCACTTT.

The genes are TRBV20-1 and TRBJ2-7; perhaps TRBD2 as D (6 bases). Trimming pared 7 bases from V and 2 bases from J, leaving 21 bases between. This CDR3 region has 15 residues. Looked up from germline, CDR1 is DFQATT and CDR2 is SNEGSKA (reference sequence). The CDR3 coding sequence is TGCAGTGTCACTCAGAGTCGGGGGTCCACCTACGAGCAGTACTTC. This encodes CSVTQSRGSTYEQYF.

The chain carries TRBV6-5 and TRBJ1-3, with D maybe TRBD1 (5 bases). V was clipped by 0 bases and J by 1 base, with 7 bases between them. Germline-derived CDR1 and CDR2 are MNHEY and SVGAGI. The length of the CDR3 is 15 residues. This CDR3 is CASSYSAGSGNTIYF. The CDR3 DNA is TGTGCCAGCAGTTACTCGGCAGGGTCTGGAAACACCATATATTTT.

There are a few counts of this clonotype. CDR3 sequence: CASSAHTDQPQHF. In DNA, the CDR3 is TGTGCCAGCAGCGCCCACACGGATCAGCCCCAGCATTTT. The chain combines TRBV9 with TRBJ1-5; D gene unclear. The CDR3 contains 13 residues. Germline V gene data show CDR1 as SGDLS and CDR2 as YYNGEE. V was shortened by 3 bases and J by 5 bases, with 9 bases between the two germline ends.

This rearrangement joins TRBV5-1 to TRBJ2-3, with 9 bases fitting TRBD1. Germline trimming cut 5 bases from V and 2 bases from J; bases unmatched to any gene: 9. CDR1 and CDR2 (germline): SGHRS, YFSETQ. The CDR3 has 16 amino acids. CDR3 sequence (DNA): TGCGCCAGCAGTTTCTCCACAGGGGGCCTCACAGATACGCAGTATTTT. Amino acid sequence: CASSFSTGGLTDTQYF. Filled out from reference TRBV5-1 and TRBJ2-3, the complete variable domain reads KAGVTQTPRYLIKTRGQQVTLSCSPISGHRSVSWYQQTPGQGLQFLFEYFSETQRNKGNFPGRFSGRQFSNSRSEMNVSTLELGDSALYLCASSFSTGGLTDTQYFGPGTRLTVL.

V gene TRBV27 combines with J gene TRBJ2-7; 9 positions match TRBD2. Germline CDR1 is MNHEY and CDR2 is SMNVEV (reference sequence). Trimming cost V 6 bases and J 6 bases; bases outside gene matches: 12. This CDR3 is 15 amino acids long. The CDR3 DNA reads TGTGCCAGCAGGCCTTTGCGGGAGGGCCGGCTCGAGCAGTACTTC. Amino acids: CASRPLREGRLEQYF.

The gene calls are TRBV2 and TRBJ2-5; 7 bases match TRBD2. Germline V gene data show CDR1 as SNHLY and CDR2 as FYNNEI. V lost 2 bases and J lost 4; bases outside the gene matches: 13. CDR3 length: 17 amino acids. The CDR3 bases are TGTGCCAGCAGTGAACTCGGTAACGGGAGGTCTGGAGAGACCCAGTACTTC. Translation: CASSELGNGRSGETQYF.

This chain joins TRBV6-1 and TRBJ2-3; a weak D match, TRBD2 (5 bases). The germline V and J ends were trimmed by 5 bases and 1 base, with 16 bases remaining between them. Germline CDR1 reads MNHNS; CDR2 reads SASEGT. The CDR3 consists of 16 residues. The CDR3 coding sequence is TGTGCCAGCAGTCAAATTACTAGGCGGGGCACAGATACGCAGTATTTT. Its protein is CASSQITRRGTDTQYF.

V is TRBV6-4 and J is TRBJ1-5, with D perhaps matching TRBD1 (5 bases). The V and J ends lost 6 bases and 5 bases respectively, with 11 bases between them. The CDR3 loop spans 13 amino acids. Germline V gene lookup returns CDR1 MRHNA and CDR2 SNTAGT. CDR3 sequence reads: CASSPQGDQPQHF. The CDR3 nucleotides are TGTGCCAGCAGCCCCCAAGGGGATCAGCCCCAGCATTTT.

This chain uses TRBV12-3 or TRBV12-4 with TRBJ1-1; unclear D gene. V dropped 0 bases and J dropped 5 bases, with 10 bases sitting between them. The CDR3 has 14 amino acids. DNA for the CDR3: TGTGCCAGCAGTTTAGCGCTTCCGGTGACTGAAGCTTTCTTT. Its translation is CASSLALPVTEAFF.

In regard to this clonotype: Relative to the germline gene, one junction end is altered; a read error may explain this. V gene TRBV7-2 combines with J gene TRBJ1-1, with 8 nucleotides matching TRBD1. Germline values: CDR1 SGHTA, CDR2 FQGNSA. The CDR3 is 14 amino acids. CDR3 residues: CASRHRGISTEAFF. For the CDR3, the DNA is TGCGCCAGCAGGCACAGGGGGATTAGTACTGAAGCTTTCTTT.

The chain's CDR3 is CASSSQVYNEQFF. The CDR3 nucleotides read TGCGCCAGCAGCTCCCAGGTTTACAATGAGCAGTTCTTC. The chain joins TRBV4-3 to TRBJ2-1; D gene unclear. The germline V gene has CDR1 LGHNA and CDR2 YSLEER. The CDR3 covers 13 residues. Trimming pared 5 bases from V and 4 bases from J, leaving 9 bases between.

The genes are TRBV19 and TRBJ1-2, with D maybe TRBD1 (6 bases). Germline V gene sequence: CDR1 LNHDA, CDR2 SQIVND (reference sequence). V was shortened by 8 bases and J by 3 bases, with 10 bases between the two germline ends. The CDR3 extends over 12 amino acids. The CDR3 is CASGGTYYGYTF. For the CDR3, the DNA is TGTGCCAGTGGTGGGACATACTATGGCTACACCTTC.

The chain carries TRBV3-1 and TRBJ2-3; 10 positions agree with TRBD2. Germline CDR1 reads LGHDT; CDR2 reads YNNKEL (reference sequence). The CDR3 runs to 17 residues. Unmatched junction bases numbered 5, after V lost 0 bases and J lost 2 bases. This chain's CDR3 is CASSQEGLAAATDTQYF. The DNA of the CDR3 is TGTGCCAGCAGCCAAGAAGGACTAGCGGCCGCCACAGATACGCAGTATTTT.

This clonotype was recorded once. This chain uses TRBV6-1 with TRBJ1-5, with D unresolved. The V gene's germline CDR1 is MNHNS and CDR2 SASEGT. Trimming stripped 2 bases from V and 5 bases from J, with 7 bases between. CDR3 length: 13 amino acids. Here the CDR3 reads CASSESRDQPQHF. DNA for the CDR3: TGTGCCAGCAGTGAAAGTAGGGATCAGCCCCAGCATTTT.

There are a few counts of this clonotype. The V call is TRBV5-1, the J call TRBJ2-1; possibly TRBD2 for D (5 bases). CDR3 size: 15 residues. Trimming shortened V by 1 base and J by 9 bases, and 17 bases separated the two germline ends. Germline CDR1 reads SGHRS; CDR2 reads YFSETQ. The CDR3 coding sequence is TGCGCCAGCAGCTTGAGCGTGGGAGACGGCCCTGAGCAGTTCTTC. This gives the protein CASSLSVGDGPEQFF.

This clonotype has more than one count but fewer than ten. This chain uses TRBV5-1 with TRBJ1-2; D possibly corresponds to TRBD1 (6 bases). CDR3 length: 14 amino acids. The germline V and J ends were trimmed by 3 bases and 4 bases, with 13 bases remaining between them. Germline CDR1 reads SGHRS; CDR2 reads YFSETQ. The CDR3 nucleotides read TGCGCCAGCAGCTCGACAGGAGGGGGCTATGGCTACACCTTC. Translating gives CASSSTGGGYGYTF.

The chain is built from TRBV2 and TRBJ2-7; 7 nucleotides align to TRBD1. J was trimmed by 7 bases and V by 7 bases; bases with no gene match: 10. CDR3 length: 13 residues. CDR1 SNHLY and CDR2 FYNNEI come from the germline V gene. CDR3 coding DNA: TGTGCCAGCATCGGACAGGTTTTGGGTGAGCAGTACTTC. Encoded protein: CASIGQVLGEQYF. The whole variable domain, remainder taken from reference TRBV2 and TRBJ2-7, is EPEVTQTPSHQVTQMGQEVILRCVPISNHLYFYWYRQILGQKVEFLVSFYNNEISEKSEIFDDQFSVERPDGSNFTLKIRSTKLEDSAMYFCASIGQVLGEQYFGPGTRLTVT.

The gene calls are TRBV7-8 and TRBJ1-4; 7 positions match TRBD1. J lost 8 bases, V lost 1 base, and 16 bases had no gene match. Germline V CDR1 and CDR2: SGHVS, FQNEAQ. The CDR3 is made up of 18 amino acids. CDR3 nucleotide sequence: TGTGCCAGCAGCTTAGGCCGACAGGGAAGAGGCCGGGGGGAAAAACTGTTTTTT. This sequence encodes CASSLGRQGRGRGEKLFF.

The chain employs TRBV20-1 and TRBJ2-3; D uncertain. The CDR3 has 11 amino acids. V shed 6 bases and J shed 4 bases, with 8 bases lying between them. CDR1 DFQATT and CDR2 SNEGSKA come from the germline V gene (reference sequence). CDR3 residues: CSAPTPDTQYF. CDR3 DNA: TGCAGTGCCCCTACCCCAGATACGCAGTATTTT.